Listed below are T cell receptor beta chains from one sample, sequenced in a study of Graves' ophthalmopathy and Graves' hyperthyroidism. TCRdb itself ran the multiplex PCR reads through MiXCR, one entry per CDR3 protein. Here the sample spans roughly 380,000 distinct CDR3 sequences, over 15% being singletons. Sequencing was done on a sample of peripheral blood. The receptors originated from a woman aged 18-29 years with stable Graves' hyperthyroidism. The CDR3 runs from the conserved cysteine through the conserved F or W. The order of the fields is V gene, J gene, D gene, clone size, CDR3 length, CDR3 DNA, CDR3 protein. D genes are given only for firm matches. For some rows the clone size is stated as once, few or many, or as a class when expanded; others skip it.

v_gene: TRBV10-1
j_gene: TRBJ2-2
d_gene: .
abundance: many
len: 16
CDR3nt: TGCGCCAGCAGTGATTCTCACAGGGCGAACACCGGGGAGCTGTTTTTT
CDR3aa: CASSDSHRANTGELFF

v_gene: TRBV20-1
j_gene: TRBJ1-2
d_gene: .
abundance: many
len: 15
CDR3nt: TGCAGTGCTAGGGACCCGGCGGGGGGGAGCTATGGCTACACCTTC
CDR3aa: CSARDPAGGSYGYTF

v_gene: TRBV27
j_gene: TRBJ2-5
d_gene: .
abundance: many
len: 14
CDR3nt: TGTGCCAGCAGTCCAGATAACACCGTAGGGACCCAGTACTTC
CDR3aa: CASSPDNTVGTQYF

v_gene: TRBV7-9
j_gene: TRBJ2-7
d_gene: TRBD1
abundance: many
len: 15
CDR3nt: TGTGCCAGCAGCCGGGACAGGTTACATACCTACGAGCAGTACTTC
CDR3aa: CASSRDRLHTYEQYF

v_gene: TRBV19
j_gene: TRBJ1-1
d_gene: .
abundance: many
len: 14
CDR3nt: TGTGCCAGTATTGGCAGCCTCAGCAACACTGAAGCTTTCTTT
CDR3aa: CASIGSLSNTEAFF

v_gene: TRBV27
j_gene: TRBJ2-7
d_gene: .
abundance: many
len: 15
CDR3nt: TGTGCCAGCAGTTTAGACGGACGGAGCTCCTACGAGCAGTACTTC
CDR3aa: CASSLDGRSSYEQYF

v_gene: TRBV13
j_gene: TRBJ2-5
d_gene: .
abundance: many
len: 15
CDR3nt: TGTGCCAGCAGCTCCGGGGTAACAGTGATGGAGACCCAGTACTTC
CDR3aa: CASSSGVTVMETQYF

v_gene: TRBV11-2
j_gene: TRBJ1-2
d_gene: TRBD1
abundance: many
len: 14
CDR3nt: TGTGCCAGCAGCTGGGGTACAGGGGAGTCTGGCTACACCTTC
CDR3aa: CASSWGTGESGYTF

v_gene: TRBV12-3/TRBV12-4
j_gene: TRBJ1-2
d_gene: .
abundance: many
len: 11
CDR3nt: TGTGCCAGCACCGTAGGGATTGGCTACACCTTC
CDR3aa: CASTVGIGYTF

v_gene: TRBV7-9
j_gene: TRBJ2-2
d_gene: .
abundance: many
len: 13
CDR3nt: TGTGCCAGCAGCTTAGATGAGCCCGGGGAGCTGTTTTTT
CDR3aa: CASSLDEPGELFF

v_gene: TRBV6-2/TRBV6-3
j_gene: TRBJ1-5
d_gene: TRBD1
abundance: many
len: 18
CDR3nt: TGTGCCAGCAGTTACGAGGTTAACAGGGGCCCTAGCAATCAGCCCCAGCATTTT
CDR3aa: CASSYEVNRGPSNQPQHF

v_gene: TRBV12-3/TRBV12-4
j_gene: TRBJ1-2
d_gene: .
abundance: many
len: 13
CDR3nt: TGTGCCAGCAGTTTACGGGAAAACTATGGCTACACCTTC
CDR3aa: CASSLRENYGYTF

v_gene: TRBV27
j_gene: TRBJ1-5
d_gene: .
abundance: many
len: 11
CDR3nt: TGTGCCAGCACCCCTTGCCCGCCCCAGCATTTT
CDR3aa: CASTPCPPQHF

v_gene: TRBV27
j_gene: TRBJ2-3
d_gene: .
abundance: many
len: 13
CDR3nt: TGTGCCAGCAGTTTATGGAACAGGGATACGCAGTATTTT
CDR3aa: CASSLWNRDTQYF

v_gene: TRBV19
j_gene: TRBJ1-1
d_gene: .
abundance: .
len: 13
CDR3nt: TGTGCCAGTAGCGTTACCCTACGAACTGAAGCTTTCTTT
CDR3aa: CASSVTLRTEAFF

v_gene: TRBV24-1
j_gene: TRBJ1-5
d_gene: .
abundance: many
len: 16
CDR3nt: TGTGCCACCAGTGATTCCCGGGACGGAACCAATCAGCCCCAGCATTTT
CDR3aa: CATSDSRDGTNQPQHF

v_gene: TRBV6-2/TRBV6-3
j_gene: TRBJ1-2
d_gene: .
abundance: many
len: 15
CDR3nt: TGTGCCAGCAGTCGCCTGACCGGGGGGGGCTATGGCTACACCTTC
CDR3aa: CASSRLTGGGYGYTF

v_gene: TRBV13
j_gene: TRBJ1-6
d_gene: .
abundance: many
len: 15
CDR3nt: TGTGCCAGCAGCTTAGGGGGGGCCTATAATTCACCCCTCCACTTT
CDR3aa: CASSLGGAYNSPLHF

v_gene: TRBV6-1
j_gene: TRBJ2-4
d_gene: .
abundance: few
len: 13
CDR3nt: TGTGCCACAGCGCTAGGAGCCAAAAACATTAAGTACTTC
CDR3aa: CATALGAKNIKYF

v_gene: TRBV7-2
j_gene: TRBJ1-1
d_gene: .
abundance: many
len: 13
CDR3nt: TGTGCCAGCAGCTTAGCGCCCCCTATGAGAGCTTTCTTT
CDR3aa: CASSLAPPMRAFF

v_gene: TRBV24-1
j_gene: TRBJ2-7
d_gene: TRBD1
abundance: many
len: 13
CDR3nt: TGTGCCATTACCGGGACAGGCTCCTACGAGCAGTACTTC
CDR3aa: CAITGTGSYEQYF

v_gene: TRBV12-3/TRBV12-4
j_gene: TRBJ2-4
d_gene: .
abundance: many
len: 17
CDR3nt: TGTGCCAGCAGTCCCGTGAATACCCTCGTAGCCAAAAACATTCAGTACTTC
CDR3aa: CASSPVNTLVAKNIQYF

v_gene: TRBV6-1
j_gene: TRBJ2-2
d_gene: .
abundance: .
len: 15
CDR3nt: TGTGCCAGCAGTGAAGCGGGAGGCGGTACCGGGGAGCTGTTTTTT
CDR3aa: CASSEAGGGTGELFF

v_gene: TRBV10-3
j_gene: TRBJ1-2
d_gene: .
abundance: many
len: 14
CDR3nt: TGTGCCATCAGTGAGTCGGGGCCAGCCCATGGCTACACCTTC
CDR3aa: CAISESGPAHGYTF

v_gene: TRBV7-9
j_gene: TRBJ1-1
d_gene: .
abundance: many
len: 15
CDR3nt: TGTGCCAGCAGCTTAGTTAGTCAGGTGAACACTGAAGCTTTCTTT
CDR3aa: CASSLVSQVNTEAFF

v_gene: TRBV7-2
j_gene: TRBJ2-5
d_gene: .
abundance: many
len: 13
CDR3nt: TGTGCCGTCGGGGACTCCATAATAGAGACCCAGTACTTC
CDR3aa: CAVGDSIIETQYF

v_gene: TRBV19
j_gene: TRBJ1-1
d_gene: .
abundance: many
len: 12
CDR3nt: TGTGCCAGTACGAACAGAAACACTGAAGCTTTCTTT
CDR3aa: CASTNRNTEAFF

v_gene: TRBV12-3/TRBV12-4
j_gene: TRBJ2-4
d_gene: .
abundance: many
len: 15
CDR3nt: TGTGCCAGCAGCCGCCCCGGGGTAGCCAAAAACATTAAGTACTTC
CDR3aa: CASSRPGVAKNIKYF

v_gene: TRBV7-9
j_gene: TRBJ2-5
d_gene: .
abundance: few
len: 16
CDR3nt: TGTGCCAGCAGCTTAATGCAGGCGGGATTTGAAGAGACCCAGTACTTC
CDR3aa: CASSLMQAGFEETQYF

v_gene: TRBV11-2
j_gene: TRBJ1-6
d_gene: TRBD1
abundance: .
len: 18
CDR3nt: TGTGCCAGCAGCCCCGAGGAGGACAGGGGACTCTATAATTCACCCCTCCACTTT
CDR3aa: CASSPEEDRGLYNSPLHF